This passage covers 25 T cell receptor beta chains from one sample sequenced in a study of regulatory T cells in long-lasting Graves disease. Time point indicated: newly diagnosed GD, antithyroid drugs for less than 3 months. Making the TCR library involved RNA that had been extracted from PBMCs. Sequencing libraries for TCR beta were prepared with iRepertoire HTBI primers and Arm-PCR of CDR3 regions. MiXCR, applied by TCRdb to the multiplex PCR reads, yields one record per CDR3 protein. The sample has hundreds of thousands of distinct CDR3 sequences, roughly 15% seen once. This sample was also put to use in a study of T cells in Graves' hyperthyroidism and ophthalmopathy.

The sample in question was peripheral blood mononuclear cells (PBMCs), obtained at new diagnosis, from a patient treated with antithyroid drugs. All receptors derive from a woman in her 30s with Graves disease.

The CDR3 DNA reads TGTGCCACGGAAGAGGGACTAGCGGGGGGGTACGAGCAGTACTTC. Translating gives CATEEGLAGGYEQYF. The chain combines TRBV28 with TRBJ2-7; TRBD2 agrees at 16 bases. The CDR3 is 15 residues long. From germline, CDR1 is MDHEN and CDR2 SYDVKM. Trimming cost V 10 bases and J 4 bases; bases outside gene matches: 7.

The chain joins TRBV7-2 to TRBJ2-5; D unresolved. V lost 6 bases and J 5 bases, leaving 10 bases between the germline ends. There are 12 residues in the CDR3. The germline V gene encodes CDR1 SGHTA and CDR2 FQGNSA. The DNA for the CDR3 is TGTGCCAGCAGGGCAGCGAGGGAGACCCAGTACTTC. Translation gives CASRAARETQYF.

V usage is TRBV5-1 and J usage is TRBJ2-7; D is unresolved. CDR1 SGHRS and CDR2 YFSETQ come from the germline V gene. The V gene lost 2 bases and the J gene lost 4 bases, with 10 bases spanning the gap. The CDR3 runs to 13 residues. The CDR3 spells CASSFNSGYEQYF. The CDR3 DNA sequence: TGCGCCAGCAGCTTTAATTCAGGTTACGAGCAGTACTTC.

The rearrangement uses TRBV18 and TRBJ1-1; weak D call: TRBD1 (6 bases). Trimming cost V 3 bases and J 4 bases, with 15 bases left between them. CDR1 and CDR2 from the germline V gene are KGHSH and LQKENI. The CDR3 is 15 amino acids. The CDR3 region is CASSPLDKGGTEAFF. The CDR3 nucleotides are TGTGCCAGCTCACCTCTTGATAAGGGGGGCACTGAAGCTTTCTTT.

This clonotype was seen a handful of times. V gene TRBV29-1 combines with J gene TRBJ2-1, with 11 bases matching TRBD2. The CDR3 has 12 residues. The V segment lost 3 bases and the J segment 14 bases; nucleotides outside the gene matches: 6. Germline values: CDR1 SQVTM, CDR2 ANQGSEA. Written as DNA, the CDR3 is TGCAGCGTTGAGGTAGCGGGAGGGCCTGAGTTCTTC. Its translation is CSVEVAGGPEFF.

This clonotype was counted at least ten times. The rearrangement joins TRBV2 to TRBJ1-5; D is possibly TRBD1 (5 bases). V was cut by 7 bases and J by 4 bases, with 26 bases left in between. The length of the CDR3 is 18 residues. Per germline, CDR1 SNHLY and CDR2 FYNNEI. The CDR3, as DNA: TGTGCCAGCATCCTTCGTCGGGGACCGGGACGGATTAATCAGCCCCAGCATTTT. This encodes CASILRRGPGRINQPQHF.

This chain connects TRBV18 to TRBJ2-3; D might be TRBD1 (5 bases). V lost 4 bases, J lost 6 bases, and 17 bases lay in between. The length of the CDR3 is 15 residues. The V gene's germline CDR1 is KGHSH and CDR2 LQKENI. The CDR3 nucleotides read TGTGCCAGCTCACTAACAGGCTCAGGAACGGATACGCAGTATTTT. Translated, it gives CASSLTGSGTDTQYF.

Only a few counts were recorded for this clonotype. The rearrangement uses TRBV7-8 and TRBJ2-2; 9 bases agree with TRBD2. Germline lookup yields CDR1 SGHVS and CDR2 FQNEAQ. J lost 4 bases, V lost 2 bases, and 5 bases had no gene match. This CDR3 has 16 residues. Here the CDR3 DNA reads TGTGCCAGCAGCTTAATAGCGGGAGACCCCACCGGGGAGCTGTTTTTT. Translating gives CASSLIAGDPTGELFF.

The sample holds many counts of this clonotype. The chain carries TRBV9 and TRBJ1-1; tentatively, D is TRBD1 (5 bases). Germline V gene data show CDR1 as SGDLS and CDR2 as YYNGEE. Trimming cost V 4 bases and J 8 bases, with 12 bases left between them. The CDR3 covers 12 residues. Here the CDR3 reads CASSHLGEEAFF. CDR3 bases: TGTGCCAGCAGCCACTTGGGGGAGGAAGCTTTCTTT.

The chain employs TRBV5-1 and TRBJ2-1, with D possibly called TRBD1 or TRBD2 (6 bases each). The length of the CDR3 is 15 residues. V dropped 0 bases and J dropped 6 bases, with 13 bases sitting between them. CDR1 and CDR2 (germline): SGHRS, YFSETQ. The CDR3 loop is CASSLEGGIINEQFF. In DNA, the CDR3 is TGCGCCAGCAGCTTGGAAGGGGGGATTATCAATGAGCAGTTCTTC.

The V call is TRBV5-6, the J call TRBJ1-2, with 10 bases fitting TRBD1. CDR1 and CDR2 (germline): SGHDT, YYEEEE. The CDR3 totals 15 residues. The trim removed 5 bases at V and 4 bases at J, leaving 8 bases unmatched. The CDR3 coding sequence is TGTGCCAGCAGACTCCGGGACAGGGGACCCTATGGCTACACCTTC. It translates to CASRLRDRGPYGYTF.

The V call is TRBV9, the J call TRBJ2-5, with a tentative D call TRBD2 (5 bases). This CDR3 has 14 amino acids. Trimming took off 3 bases at V and 1 base at J, with 10 bases between the two ends. Looked up from germline, CDR1 is SGDLS and CDR2 is YYNGEE. This chain's CDR3 is CASSAGYIQETQYF. The CDR3 coding sequence is TGTGCCAGCAGCGCGGGATACATCCAAGAGACCCAGTACTTC.

The chain couples TRBV4-2 to TRBJ2-7, with D possibly being TRBD1 or TRBD2 (5 bases each). Trimming cost V 2 bases and J 3 bases, with 17 bases left between them. Per the germline V gene, CDR1 is LGHNA and CDR2 is YNFKEQ. This CDR3 contains 16 residues. In DNA form, the CDR3 reads TGTGCCAGCAGCCAAAGGGGCTGGTTGGGAGACTACGAGCAGTACTTC. Translation: CASSQRGWLGDYEQYF.

Notes on this clonotype: Given a much more abundant clone one base away, this may be a read error. The V gene is TRBV20-1, the J gene TRBJ2-7; possibly TRBD1 for D (6 bases). Germline loops: CDR1 DFQATT, CDR2 SNEGSKA (reference sequence). The V gene lost 5 bases and the J gene lost 3 bases, with 17 bases spanning the gap. The CDR3 runs to 14 residues. The CDR3 DNA is TGCAGTGCTCCCCCATCGCAGGGGCACTACGAGCAGTACTTC. It specifies CSAPPSQGHYEQYF.

This clonotype was recorded a few times. The chain combines TRBV19 with TRBJ1-1; D remains ambiguous. Trimming left V 4 bases short and J 1 base short, with 7 bases between. CDR1 LNHDA and CDR2 SQIVND come from the germline V gene (reference sequence). This CDR3 spans 13 amino acids. The CDR3 region is CASSKARNTEAFF. Written as DNA, the CDR3 is TGTGCCAGTAGTAAAGCGCGGAACACTGAAGCTTTCTTT.

Turning to this clonotype: One base away lies a much larger clone, so this may be a sequencing read error. The chain links TRBV15 to TRBJ1-1; 7 bases are shared with TRBD1. Germline V gene data show CDR1 as LNHNV and CDR2 as YYDKDF (reference sequence). The CDR3 is 13 amino acids. Germline trimming cut 11 bases from V and 4 bases from J; bases unmatched to any gene: 10. CDR3 in amino acids: CAATGTEATEAFF. The CDR3 nucleotides are TGTGCCGCCACCGGGACAGAGGCCACTGAAGCTTTCTTT.

At least ten counts were recorded for this clonotype. The gene calls are TRBV6-2 or TRBV6-3 and TRBJ2-2; D gene uncertain. The CDR3 runs 14 residues. V was cut by 6 bases and J by 4 bases, with 12 bases left in between. Germline V gene sequence: CDR1 MNHEY, CDR2 SVGEGT. The CDR3 region has the DNA TGTGCCAGCAGAGTCGCAAGCAGCACCGGGGAGCTGTTTTTT. It specifies CASRVASSTGELFF.

This CDR3 reads CATSKPSALYEQYF. The CDR3 nucleotides are TGTGCCACATCAAAGCCCTCCGCTCTCTACGAGCAGTACTTC. V and J are TRBV7-9 and TRBJ2-7; D remains ambiguous. CDR1 is SEHNR, CDR2 FQNEAQ, per germline (reference sequence). CDR3 length: 14 amino acids. The germline V and J ends were trimmed by 10 bases and 3 bases, with 19 bases remaining between them.

This clonotype appeared a few times. The chain has TRBV7-9 and TRBJ2-7; D is undetermined. The CDR3 length is 13 residues. V was trimmed by 3 bases and J by 0 bases, leaving 6 bases between them. Germline lookup yields CDR1 SEHNR and CDR2 FQNEAQ (reference sequence). CDR3 loop: CASSFPYSYEQYF. The CDR3 coding sequence is TGTGCCAGCAGCTTCCCCTACTCCTACGAGCAGTACTTC.

About this clonotype: Without the conserved terminal phenylalanine or tryptophan, this CDR3 likely stems from a read error. V usage is TRBV28 and J usage is TRBJ2-7, with TRBD1 as a possible D gene (6 bases). The V end lost 6 bases, the J end lost 4 bases, and 16 bases lay between the germline ends. From germline, CDR1 is MDHEN and CDR2 SYDVKM. The CDR3 has 14 amino acids. This CDR3 is CASSSPGEMYEQYL. The CDR3 region has the DNA TGTGCCAGCAGCTCCCCAGGGGAGATGTACGAGCAGTACCTC.

This clonotype was detected many times. DNA of the CDR3: TGTGCCAGCAGTGTTAGCGGGAGGGTCGGGGAGACCCAGTACTTC. Translation gives CASSVSGRVGETQYF. This rearrangement joins TRBV2 to TRBJ2-5; 11 bases are shared with TRBD2. J lost 5 bases, V lost 4 bases, and 6 bases had no gene match. This CDR3 region has 15 residues. Germline CDR1 SNHLY, CDR2 FYNNEI.

This clonotype has a count of ten or more. Germline and junction disagree at one end, which may indicate a read error. V is TRBV7-2 and J is TRBJ2-1; no clear D. CDR3 length: 13 amino acids. CDR1 and CDR2 (germline): SGHTA, FQGNSA. CDR3 nucleotide sequence: TGTGCCAGCAGGTTAGACTTGTACAATGAGCAGTTCTTC. It translates to CASRLDLYNEQFF.

Only one count was recorded for this clonotype. A much larger clone differs from this one at a single base, so this may be a read error. The genes are TRBV12-3 or TRBV12-4 and TRBJ1-5; D may be TRBD1 (6 bases). Trimming left V 5 bases short and J 4 bases short, with 12 bases between. This CDR3 region has 14 residues. The CDR3 loop is CASSPNRENQPQHF. The DNA for the CDR3 is TGTGCCAGCAGTCCTAACAGGGAGAATCAGCCCCAGCATTTT.

This clonotype showed up many times. This chain links TRBV12-3 or TRBV12-4 with TRBJ2-3; 8 bases map to TRBD1. The length of the CDR3 is 14 residues. The trim removed 5 bases at V and 6 bases at J, leaving 7 bases unmatched. The CDR3 region is CASSIQGAGDTQYF. CDR3 in DNA: TGTGCCAGCAGTATTCAGGGGGCAGGGGATACGCAGTATTTT.

The genes are TRBV24-1 and TRBJ1-2; 7 bases line up with TRBD1. The CDR3 is 13 residues long. V trimming: 3 bases; J trimming: 8 bases; junction bases outside the gene matches: 5. CDR1 is KGHDR, CDR2 SFDVKD, per germline. The CDR3 loop reads CATSDETGLGYTF. The CDR3 DNA reads TGTGCCACCAGTGATGAGACAGGGTTGGGCTACACCTTC.